This TCR beta chain was observed in a study of human T cells and chemical hapten exposure. Notes on the study in general: Correlating positively with patch test score were the PT1 expanded TCR counts.

As for time point: patch test 1, 2 weeks after DPC sensitization. Treatment denoted: therapeutic diphenylcyclopropenone sensitization with weekly scalp DPC. This clonotype was observed a few times. What it recognizes is unknown. Trimming took off 1 base at V and 3 bases at J, with 12 bases between the two ends. The germline V gene encodes CDR1 SGHAT and CDR2 FQNNGV. The CDR3 totals 15 residues. MiXCR was run by TCRdb on the RACE reads, yielding one entry per CDR3 protein. The table lists 75,000 to 90,000 distinct CDR3 sequences, about an eighth of them singletons. The V call is TRBV11-2, the J call TRBJ1-1; a possible D gene is TRBD1 (5 bases). This receptor was taken from an older woman with alopecia areata. Some clones in this sample may be carry-over from other donors' samples. This specimen was whole blood, taken in connection with sensitization to the hapten diphenylcyclopropenone (DPC). CDR3 nucleotide sequence: TGTGCCAGCAGCTTAGTTACCCAAGGGGACACTGAAGCTTTCTTT. Its protein is CASSLVTQGDTEAFF.